Presented here are 18 T cell receptor beta chains from one specimen sequenced in a study of Tregs in tolerant kidney transplant recipients. Measured with immunoSEQ multiplex PCR; TCRdb has only the in-frame clones, and not every one. The table includes about 66,000 clones, roughly 92% detected once. The specimen was CD8+ T cells from blood, collected before the transplant. These receptors were obtained from a human donor who received a combined kidney and bone marrow transplant.

The chain links TRBV25-1 to TRBJ2-2; the D gene is possibly TRBD2 (6 bases). Germline CDR1 is MGHDK and CDR2 is SYGVNS. This CDR3 is built from 15 residues. V lost 2 bases to trimming and J lost 3 bases, with 10 bases between them. CDR3 coding DNA: TGTGCCAGCAGTGAAGGTTGGGGGGACACCGGGGAGCTGTTTTTT. It is translated as CASSEGWGDTGELFF. Full variable domain (outside the CDR3, taken from reference TRBV25-1 and TRBJ2-2): EADIYQTPRYLVIGTGKKITLECSQTMGHDKMYWYQQDPGMELHLIHYSYGVNSTEKGDLSSESTVSRIRTEHFPLTLESARPSHTSQYLCASSEGWGDTGELFFGEGSRLTVL.

The V and J genes are TRBV7-9 and TRBJ2-2; D is undetermined. This CDR3 is built from 14 residues. The V and J ends lost 1 base and 5 bases respectively, with 8 bases between them. CDR1 is SEHNR and CDR2 is FQNEAQ in the germline V gene (reference sequence). CDR3 amino acids: CASSLVPGTGELFF. As DNA, the CDR3 is TGTGCCAGCAGCTTAGTTCCCGGGACCGGGGAGCTGTTTTTT.

In DNA form, the CDR3 reads TGCGCCAGCAACCCAACGGGACAGGCCCTTATCGAGCAGTTCTTC. It encodes CASNPTGQALIEQFF. This chain connects TRBV5-1 to TRBJ2-1; 8 bases fit TRBD1. The CDR3 spans 15 residues. Looked up from germline, CDR1 is SGHRS and CDR2 is YFSETQ. Germline trimming cut 6 bases from V and 10 bases from J; bases unmatched to any gene: 15.

A note on this clone: Germline is not matched at one junction end, which may reflect a read error. V is TRBV11-3 and J is TRBJ2-7, with 12 bases aligning to TRBD2. Germline V gene lookup returns CDR1 SGHNT and CDR2 YENEEA. This CDR3 has 14 amino acids. The CDR3 DNA sequence: TGTGCCAGCGGCTTACTAGCGGGAGGCGGCGAGCAGTACTTC. Translation: CASGLLAGGGEQYF.

In its sample, this clone was seen once. The chain joins TRBV4-2 to TRBJ2-7; 13 bases fit TRBD2. Unmatched junction bases numbered 4, after V lost 0 bases and J lost 2 bases. The V gene's germline CDR1 is LGHNA and CDR2 YNFKEQ. The CDR3 runs 17 residues. CDR3 in amino acids: CASSQERTSGGPYEQYF. The CDR3 bases are TGTGCCAGCAGCCAAGAACGGACTAGCGGGGGACCCTACGAGCAGTACTTC.

The chain uses TRBV13 and TRBJ1-1, with TRBD1 as a possible D gene (6 bases). The germline gives CDR1 PRHDT, CDR2 FYEKMQ (reference sequence). This CDR3 spans 11 amino acids. With 3 bases removed from V and 8 bases from J, the gap between germline ends came to 7 bases. CDR3 DNA: TGTGCCAGCAGCTTCACAGGGGAAGCTTTCTTT. Translation: CASSFTGEAFF.

The rearrangement joins TRBV19 to TRBJ2-5; D is possibly TRBD1 (6 bases). V was cut by 5 bases and J by 5 bases, with 21 bases left in between. CDR1 and CDR2 from the germline V gene are LNHDA and SQIVND (reference sequence). The CDR3 extends over 16 amino acids. In nucleotides, the CDR3 is TGTGCCAGTAGTGCCCCCGGACAGCTACGAAGGGAGACCCAGTACTTC. Encoded protein: CASSAPGQLRRETQYF. Full variable domain (remainder filled in from reference TRBV19 and TRBJ2-5): DGGITQSPKYLFRKEGQNVTLSCEQNLNHDAMYWYRQDPGQGLRLIYYSQIVNDFQKGDIAEGYSVSREKKESFPLTVTSAQKNPTAFYLCASSAPGQLRRETQYFGPGTRLLVL.

The rearrangement uses TRBV6-1 and TRBJ2-4; TRBD2 might be the D (5 bases). In germline, CDR1 is MNHNS, CDR2 SASEGT. Trimming left V 2 bases short and J 0 bases short, with 8 bases between. The CDR3 consists of 15 residues. This CDR3 reads CASSEKGVAKNIQYF. CDR3 coding DNA: TGTGCCAGCAGTGAAAAGGGAGTAGCCAAAAACATTCAGTACTTC.

This sequence joins TRBV4-1 and TRBJ2-2, with 7 bases fitting TRBD2. Germline values: CDR1 MGHRA, CDR2 YSYEKL. The CDR3 length is 16 residues. Losses at the gene ends were 0 bases for V and 7 bases for J; bases not matched to a gene: 8. CDR3 in DNA: TGCGCCAGCAGCCAAGATCTCGGGGGGTATGGCGGGGAGCTGTTTTTT. Residues: CASSQDLGGYGGELFF.

V usage is TRBV5-5 and J usage is TRBJ2-1, with 11 bases matching TRBD2. Germline trimming cut 0 bases from V and 6 bases from J; bases unmatched to any gene: 8. The CDR3 covers 17 residues. Germline-derived CDR1 and CDR2 are SGHKS and YYEKEE (reference sequence). CDR3 sequence (DNA): TGTGCCAGCAGCTTGGATTTTACTAGCGGGGGTCGCAATGAGCAGTTCTTC. Amino acid sequence: CASSLDFTSGGRNEQFF.

The rearrangement links TRBV7-9 to TRBJ2-1, with 9 bases matching TRBD2. Germline CDR1 reads SEHNR; CDR2 reads FQNEAQ (reference sequence). The V segment lost 7 bases and the J segment 8 bases; nucleotides outside the gene matches: 12. CDR3 size: 15 residues. The CDR3 reads CASILGAGGPHEQFF. The CDR3 DNA reads as TGTGCCAGCATATTGGGGGCGGGAGGGCCTCATGAGCAGTTCTTC.

The gene calls are TRBV10-1 and TRBJ1-1; weak D call: TRBD1 (5 bases). The CDR3 totals 16 residues. Germline V CDR1 and CDR2: WNHNN, SYGVQD (reference sequence). Trimming took off 4 bases at V and 1 base at J, with 16 bases between the two ends. The CDR3 coding sequence is TGCGCCAGCAGTGTCGGGGGAGGGTCCTGGAACACTGAAGCTTTCTTT. The encoded protein is CASSVGGGSWNTEAFF.

The chain employs TRBV2 and TRBJ2-7, with 8 bases aligning to TRBD2. J gave up 2 bases and V 5 bases, and 20 bases lay outside the gene matches. The CDR3 contains 19 residues. In germline, CDR1 is SNHLY, CDR2 FYNNEI. DNA for the CDR3: TGTGCCAGCAGTCTGATGGGAGTAGTGAGCGGGAGTAGAACCTACGAGCAGTACTTC. Translated, it gives CASSLMGVVSGSRTYEQYF.

The V gene is TRBV7-9, the J gene TRBJ1-1; 7 positions agree with TRBD1. The CDR3 loop spans 14 amino acids. J was trimmed by 3 bases and V by 2 bases; bases with no gene match: 3. Germline-derived CDR1 and CDR2 are SEHNR and FQNEAQ (reference sequence). Here the CDR3 reads CASSLQGVHTEAFF. In nucleotides, the CDR3 is TGTGCCAGCAGCTTACAGGGGGTTCACACTGAAGCTTTCTTT.

This chain links TRBV5-4 with TRBJ1-2; 12 nucleotides agree with TRBD1. The V gene end was trimmed by 4 bases and the J gene end by 3 bases; junction bases not matched to a gene: 10. This CDR3 contains 17 residues. Per germline, CDR1 SGHNT and CDR2 YYREEE (reference sequence). The CDR3 region has the DNA TGTGCCAGCAGCCACCGGGACAGGGGGCGTAAAGACTATGGCTACACCTTC. It yields the protein CASSHRDRGRKDYGYTF. The full variable domain, rest sourced from reference TRBV5-4 and TRBJ1-2, is ETGVTQSPTHLIKTRGQQVTLRCSSQSGHNTVSWYQQALGQGPQFIFQYYREEENGRGNFPPRFSGLQFPNYSSELNVNALELDDSALYLCASSHRDRGRKDYGYTFGSGTRLTVV.

This clone was detected only once. The chain uses TRBV5-6 and TRBJ2-7, with 9 bases identical to TRBD2. CDR3 size: 17 residues. Germline V gene sequence: CDR1 SGHDT, CDR2 YYEEEE. V lost 5 bases, J lost 0 bases, and 12 bases stayed unmatched. In nucleotides, the CDR3 is TGTGCCAGCAGATACGGGACTAGCTTACCGAGCTCCTACGAGCAGTACTTC. Amino acids: CASRYGTSLPSSYEQYF.

The chain couples TRBV14 to TRBJ1-5; D may be TRBD1 (5 bases). Trimming took 1 base from V and 5 from J, leaving 6 bases between them. Germline V gene lookup returns CDR1 SGHDN and CDR2 FVKESK. The CDR3 consists of 13 residues. The CDR3 reads CASSQGGDQPQHF. CDR3 nucleotide sequence: TGTGCCAGCAGCCAAGGGGGCGATCAGCCCCAGCATTTT.

This chain links TRBV5-8 with TRBJ2-1; 7 bases line up with TRBD1. In germline, CDR1 is SGHTS, CDR2 YDEGEE. After removal of 6 bases from V and 7 bases from J, the junction contained 10 bases not matched to a gene. CDR3 size: 14 residues. The CDR3 DNA sequence: TGTGCCAGCACTAAAAGACAGGGTCGGAATGAGCAGTTCTTC. This encodes CASTKRQGRNEQFF.